This T cell receptor (beta chain) was captured in a study of T cell repertoires in cytomegalovirus infection. Overall study: Matching HLA type and CMV infection were both indicated by public TCR beta signatures. Study-wide results and caveats: Cumulated frequencies of public TCR beta families served to identify carriers of CMV plus the relevant HLA. CMV-specific TCR beta clonotypes restricted by HLA-C were the ones dominating the ex vivo response.

J lost 13 bases, V lost 5 bases, and 8 bases had no gene match. Per the germline V gene, CDR1 is MDHEN and CDR2 is SYDVKM. This CDR3 contains 14 residues. TCRdb ran MiXCR on the reads and lists one entry per CDR3 protein. This sample has approximately 750,000 distinct CDR3 sequences; about a third occur once, and the top ten carry more than 2.5%. With respect to this clonotype: The target antigen is unknown.

This TCR came from a human donor in good health (CMV status not recorded). Some clones in this sample may be carry-over from other donors' samples. The chain uses TRBV28 and TRBJ1-6, with 10 bases aligning to TRBD1. Sequencing was carried out using PBMCs. The chain's CDR3 is CASSEGTGEWPLHF. CDR3 coding DNA: TGTGCCAGCAGTGAGGGGACAGGGGAGTGGCCCCTCCACTTT.